Below are 8 T cell receptor beta chains sequenced from a single sample in a study of OX40 agonist ivuxolimab in advanced cancers. Clones were sequenced by immunoSEQ multiplex PCR, and TCRdb holds only the in-frame ones, with some missing. Among 40,000 to 50,000 clones, roughly 88% were seen once, and the ten largest hold approximately 50%. Here the sequenced sample was CD4+ or CD8+ T cells sorted from blood, taken in a trial of the OX40 agonist ivuxolimab. These receptors originate from an adult with an advanced solid tumor such as melanoma, head and neck, liver or kidney cancer.

This chain links TRBV5-6 with TRBJ2-1, with 7 bases matching TRBD1. V lost 7 bases, J lost 0 bases, and 4 bases stayed unmatched. The germline V gene has CDR1 SGHDT and CDR2 YYEEEE. The CDR3 spans 14 residues. DNA for the CDR3: TGTGCCAGCGGGGACAGTCGCTCCTACAATGAGCAGTTCTTC. Its protein is CASGDSRSYNEQFF. Looking up the rest from reference TRBV5-6 and TRBJ2-1 gives the full variable domain: DAGVTQSPTHLIKTRGQQVTLRCSPKSGHDTVSWYQQALGQGPQFIFQYYEEEERQRGNFPDRFSGHQFPNYSSELNVNALLLGDSALYLCASGDSRSYNEQFFGPGTRLTVL.

The V call is TRBV27, the J call TRBJ2-7, with D possibly TRBD1 on 7 matching bases. CDR3 size: 14 residues. Germline V gene data show CDR1 as MNHEY and CDR2 as SMNVEV (reference sequence). V was pared by 5 bases and J by 4 bases, with 15 bases between. The CDR3 sequence is CASSPRGVIYEQYF. In DNA form, the CDR3 reads TGTGCCAGCAGTCCCAGGGGGGTAATTTACGAGCAGTACTTC.

The chain recombines TRBV6-1 with TRBJ1-5; 8 bases fit TRBD1. CDR1 and CDR2 from the germline V gene are MNHNS and SASEGT. The CDR3 runs 13 residues. V shed 7 bases, J shed 5 bases, and the junction held 4 bases outside the gene matches. The CDR3 loop reads CASTGTGDQPQHF. CDR3 coding DNA: TGTGCCAGCACCGGGACAGGCGATCAGCCCCAGCATTTT.

The V and J genes are TRBV20-1 and TRBJ2-5; D gene uncertain. Germline V CDR1 and CDR2: DFQATT, SNEGSKA (reference sequence). The CDR3 spans 10 residues. The ends were cut back, 3 bases at V and 4 bases at J, with 3 bases in the middle. In nucleotides, the CDR3 is TGCAGTGCTAGGGCAGAGACCCAGTACTTC. Translating it yields CSARAETQYF.

The genes are TRBV28 and TRBJ2-7; D unclear. V shed 6 bases and J shed 4 bases, with 13 bases lying between them. This CDR3 is 13 amino acids long. Germline lookup yields CDR1 MDHEN and CDR2 SYDVKM. CDR3 region: CASSAVPLYEQYF. The CDR3 coding sequence is TGTGCCAGCAGCGCAGTCCCCCTTTACGAGCAGTACTTC.

The chain recombines TRBV6-7 with TRBJ2-3, with unresolved D. TRBV6-7 is marked as an open reading frame, function uncertain. The CDR3 runs to 17 residues. V was cut by 0 bases and J by 4 bases, with 17 bases left in between. The CDR3 here is CASSYSLDPFGADTQYF. In nucleotides, the CDR3 is TGTGCCAGCAGTTACTCTCTCGACCCTTTTGGGGCAGATACGCAGTATTTT.

The chain employs TRBV28 and TRBJ2-2; D gene uncertain. The length of the CDR3 is 14 residues. Per germline, CDR1 MDHEN and CDR2 SYDVKM. V lost 3 bases to trimming and J lost 1 base, with 6 bases between them. The DNA for the CDR3 is TGTGCCAGCAGTTTGGTAGGGAACACCGGGGAGCTGTTTTTT. Translated: CASSLVGNTGELFF.

The CDR3 region has the DNA TGTGCCAGCAGGGTGGACAGGGACTATGGCTACACCTTC. It codes for CASRVDRDYGYTF. This chain joins TRBV28 and TRBJ1-2, with TRBD1 matching over 8 bases. The CDR3 loop spans 13 amino acids. Germline CDR1 MDHEN, CDR2 SYDVKM. The V and J ends lost 6 bases and 3 bases, in that order; junction bases with no gene match: 3.